The T cell receptor (beta chain) under discussion was sequenced for a study of T cell responses to AZD1222 COVID-19 vaccine. Study-wide results and limits: Spike-specific TCR breadth rose after two AZD1222 doses, and depth rose as well.

Some clones are missing from TCRdb's copy, which holds only in-frame ones; the method was immunoSEQ multiplex PCR. The sample shows roughly 120,000 clones, more than 85% of them seen only once. With regard to this clone: The antigen is undetermined.

CDR3 length equals 13 residues. Germline CDR1 GTSNPN, CDR2 SVGIG (reference sequence). V lost 5 bases to trimming and J lost 0 bases, with 10 bases between them. The sample consisted of peripheral blood, taken on day 0 of AZD1222 vaccination. The V and J genes are TRBV30 and TRBJ1-2; possibly TRBD1 for D (6 bases). The sequence was collected from an adult in good health. CDR3 protein: CAWGRTANYGYTF. CDR3 coding DNA: TGTGCCTGGGGACGGACAGCTAACTATGGCTACACCTTC.